Following are 9 T cell receptor beta chains from one sample sequenced in a study of beta chain features in type 1 diabetes. Sequenced material consisted of expressed TCRB transcripts (all of the isolated RNA was reverse transcribed). TCRdb's table, derived via immunoSEQ multiplex PCR, lists solely in-frame clones and lacks some. This repertoire shows approximately 340,000 clones, more than 13% found once; its top ten account for roughly 0.019%. The sample was naive CD4+ T cells from blood. The receptors here all came from a young woman in good health.

The table lists this clone with a few counts. V and J are TRBV15 and TRBJ1-5, with unresolved D. CDR3 length: 14 amino acids. The V end was cut by 1 base, the J end by 5 bases, with 9 bases between. Germline V gene lookup returns CDR1 LNHNV and CDR2 YYDKDF (reference sequence). CDR3 amino acids: CATSRGYQDQPQHF. In nucleotides, the CDR3 is TGTGCCACCAGCAGAGGCTACCAAGATCAGCCCCAGCATTTT.

The chain has TRBV30 and TRBJ2-5; 7 nucleotides line up with TRBD1. V lost 6 bases and J lost 1; bases outside the gene matches: 2. The CDR3 is 12 residues long. Germline assignment: CDR1 GTSNPN and CDR2 SVGIG (reference sequence). CDR3 sequence reads: CACHRGQETQYF. CDR3 bases: TGTGCCTGCCACAGGGGCCAAGAGACCCAGTACTTC.

This clone was found a few times. The chain joins TRBV28 to TRBJ1-2, with D hard to call. The V and J ends lost 7 bases and 4 bases respectively, with 10 bases between them. This CDR3 is built from 12 residues. Germline CDR1 is MDHEN and CDR2 is SYDVKM. CDR3: CASTVPGYGYTF. DNA of the CDR3: TGTGCCAGCACCGTTCCCGGCTATGGCTACACCTTC.

This rearrangement joins TRBV4-2 to TRBJ2-3; 7 positions agree with TRBD2. This CDR3 region has 17 residues. Trimming at V came to 0 bases and at J to 2 bases, leaving 8 bases not matched to a gene. Germline assignment: CDR1 LGHNA and CDR2 YNFKEQ. CDR3: CASSQDPRTRYTDTQYF. The CDR3 DNA reads TGTGCCAGCAGCCAAGATCCTAGGACTAGGTACACAGATACGCAGTATTTT.

A few counts support this clone. The gene calls are TRBV30 and TRBJ1-1; TRBD1 matches at 11 bases. The germline V gene has CDR1 GTSNPN and CDR2 SVGIG (reference sequence). The CDR3 contains 12 residues. V was pared by 2 bases and J by 11 bases, with 4 bases of the junction left unmatched. The CDR3 here is CAWSPGTGGAFF. The DNA of the CDR3 is TGTGCCTGGAGTCCCGGGACAGGGGGTGCTTTCTTT.

The chain employs TRBV7-2 and TRBJ2-5; TRBD1 might be the D (6 bases). The CDR3 is 15 residues long. V was pared by 3 bases and J by 5 bases, with 16 bases between. Germline V gene data show CDR1 as SGHTA and CDR2 as FQGNSA. The CDR3 nucleotides are TGTGCCAGCAGCTTTCAGGCAGGGGCAGGGGAGACCCAGTACTTC. It yields the protein CASSFQAGAGETQYF.

In this sample, this clone turned up a few times. This sequence joins TRBV28 and TRBJ1-1; no reliable D call. Between the trimmed V and J ends, which lost 2 bases and 8 bases, there was a span of 12 bases. Germline CDR1 and CDR2: MDHEN and SYDVKM. CDR3 size: 13 residues. As DNA, the CDR3 is TGTGCCAGCAGTTTAGTCGCCCAAACAGAAGCTTTCTTT. Residues: CASSLVAQTEAFF.

J is TRBJ2-7 and V is TRBV5-1, with D tentatively TRBD2 (6 bases). CDR3 size: 13 residues. Per germline, CDR1 SGHRS and CDR2 YFSETQ. V lost 0 bases and J lost 6, with 10 bases in between. The DNA for the CDR3 is TGCGCCAGCAGCTTGGACCAGGGAGGCGAGCAGTACTTC. Its translation is CASSLDQGGEQYF.

V is TRBV28 and J is TRBJ1-5; D remains ambiguous. The CDR3 spans 15 residues. V lost 6 bases and J lost 0, with 12 bases in between. In germline, CDR1 is MDHEN, CDR2 SYDVKM. The CDR3 region has the DNA TGTGCCAGCAGCCTCTTCAGGAATAGCAATCAGCCCCAGCATTTT. Protein product: CASSLFRNSNQPQHF.